These T cell receptor beta chains were read from a single sample in a study of CD8 T cells in Susac syndrome. TCRdb re-analysed the immunoSEQ multiplex PCR reads in MiXCR, keeping a single row per CDR3 protein. The sample has about 47,000 distinct CDR3 sequences; more than 85% are singletons. Sequenced input: CD8+ T cells from PBMCs. All receptors derive from a human donor in good health. CDR3s include the opening cysteine and the closing phenylalanine or tryptophan. D genes are given only for firm matches. Where a row states a size, it is once, few, many or the class of an expanded clone; other rows omit it.

v_call	d_call	j_call	clone_size	cdr3_aa	cdr3_nt
TRBV6-5	-	TRBJ1-2	once	CASSYFAGSSYGYTF	TGTGCCAGCAGTTACTTTGCCGGGTCCTCCTATGGCTACACCTTC
TRBV25-1	TRBD2	TRBJ2-7	-	CASSPGLSSEQYF	TGTGCCAGCTCCCCGGGACTAAGCTCCGAGCAGTACTTC
TRBV15	-	TRBJ2-2	-	CATSRIEDTGELFF	TGTGCCACCAGCAGAATCGAGGACACCGGGGAGCTGTTTTTT
TRBV3-1	TRBD2	TRBJ2-1	-	CASSQRTSVYNEQFF	TGTGCCAGCAGCCAGAGGACTAGCGTGTACAATGAGCAGTTCTTC
TRBV7-8	-	TRBJ2-1	-	CASSLAATPLDEQFF	TGTGCCAGCAGCTTAGCAGCTACTCCACTGGATGAGCAGTTCTTC
TRBV12-3/TRBV12-4	TRBD2	TRBJ2-2	-	CASSWSGRVRLDSGTGELFF	TGTGCCAGCAGTTGGTCGGGGAGGGTTCGACTAGACAGTGGGACCGGGGAGCTGTTTTTT
TRBV27	-	TRBJ2-5	once	CASSLSGLKTQYF	TGTGCCAGCAGCCTCTCCGGCCTAAAGACCCAGTACTTC
TRBV13	TRBD2	TRBJ2-3	once	CASSLGLGADTQYF	TGTGCCAGCAGCCTCGGACTAGGAGCAGATACGCAGTATTTT
TRBV2	TRBD1	TRBJ1-1	-	CASRVGQGYTEAFF	TGTGCCAGCAGAGTAGGACAGGGGTACACTGAAGCTTTCTTT
TRBV27	-	TRBJ2-1	-	CASSFSGVGVSEQFF	TGTGCCAGCAGTTTCTCGGGGGTTGGGGTGAGTGAGCAGTTCTTC
TRBV25-1	-	TRBJ2-7	-	CASSEFGRDYEQYF	TGTGCCAGCAGTGAATTTGGCAGGGATTACGAGCAGTACTTC
TRBV30	-	TRBJ2-7	-	CAWRRNEQYF	TGTGCCTGGAGAAGGAACGAGCAGTACTTC
TRBV7-9	-	TRBJ1-2	-	CASSFIPGANGYTF	TGTGCCAGCAGCTTTATCCCGGGGGCTAATGGCTACACCTTC
TRBV3-1	-	TRBJ1-1	-	CASSQDIVREAFF	TGTGCCAGCAGCCAAGATATTGTCCGTGAAGCTTTCTTT
TRBV7-9	TRBD2	TRBJ2-1	-	CASSLGLASDEQFF	TGTGCCAGCAGCTTGGGACTAGCTAGCGATGAGCAGTTCTTC
TRBV12-5	-	TRBJ2-2	-	CASGLVLRTSSTNTGELFF	TGTGCTAGTGGTTTGGTACTTAGGACATCATCAACGAACACCGGGGAGCTGTTTTTT
TRBV29-1	-	TRBJ2-1	once	CSVDSREVYNEQFF	TGCAGCGTTGACTCGCGGGAAGTCTACAATGAGCAGTTCTTC
TRBV6-1	TRBD2	TRBJ2-3	-	CASSGLAGGPFDTQYF	TGTGCCAGCAGTGGATTAGCGGGAGGCCCGTTCGATACGCAGTATTTT
TRBV27	-	TRBJ1-1	-	CASSLMGAEAFF	TGTGCCAGCAGTTTAATGGGCGCTGAAGCTTTCTTT
TRBV30	-	TRBJ2-7	-	CAWSLDPQGLGTYEQYF	TGTGCCTGGAGTCTCGACCCCCAGGGACTGGGAACCTACGAGCAGTACTTC
TRBV29-1	TRBD2	TRBJ2-1	-	CSVEGLAGGPSRSSSYNEQFF	TGCAGCGTTGAGGGGTTAGCGGGAGGGCCCTCACGTTCGAGTTCCTACAATGAGCAGTTCTTC
TRBV6-5	TRBD2	TRBJ2-6	-	CASSPGGSGANVLTF	TGTGCCAGCTCACCGGGGGGGTCCGGGGCCAACGTCCTGACTTTC
TRBV9	-	TRBJ1-1	-	CASSVGGLTEAFF	TGTGCCAGCAGCGTAGGTGGACTCACTGAAGCTTTCTTT
TRBV14	-	TRBJ2-7	-	CASSPYGYEQYF	TGTGCCAGCAGCCCCTACGGCTACGAGCAGTACTTC
TRBV2	-	TRBJ2-7	-	CASLPTGTYEQYF	TGTGCCAGCCTTCCTACAGGGACCTACGAGCAGTACTTC
TRBV27	TRBD2	TRBJ2-5	-	CASSFISLAGLETQYF	TGTGCCAGCAGTTTTATTTCCCTAGCGGGATTGGAGACCCAGTACTTC
TRBV7-9	TRBD2	TRBJ2-3	-	CASSSPGTSAASTDTQYF	TGTGCCAGCAGCTCACCCGGGACTAGCGCTGCTAGCACAGATACGCAGTATTTT
TRBV29-1	-	TRBJ1-1	-	CSTSHTEAFF	TGCAGCACCTCTCACACTGAAGCTTTCTTT
TRBV20-1	TRBD2	TRBJ2-7	-	CSACGRISPYEQYF	TGCAGTGCTTGCGGGAGGATTAGCCCCTACGAGCAGTACTTC
TRBV11-2	-	TRBJ2-7	-	CASSPGTGLSYEQYF	TGTGCCAGCAGCCCGGGGACCGGCCTCTCCTACGAGCAGTACTTC
TRBV19	TRBD1	TRBJ2-7	few	CASSSGTGGYEQYF	TGTGCCAGCTCCTCCGGGACAGGGGGCTACGAGCAGTACTTC
TRBV14	-	TRBJ2-7	-	CASSQPFYEQYF	TGTGCCAGCAGCCAACCCTTCTACGAGCAGTACTTC
TRBV29-1	-	TRBJ1-2	-	CSAPDNYGYTF	TGCAGCGCCCCAGACAACTATGGCTACACCTTC
TRBV29-1	-	TRBJ2-7	-	CSALLGVFYEQYF	TGCAGCGCACTCCTAGGGGTATTCTACGAGCAGTACTTC
TRBV3-1	-	TRBJ2-6	-	CASSQVESSGANVLTF	TGTGCCAGCAGCCAAGTAGAATCCTCTGGGGCCAACGTCCTGACTTTC
TRBV6-6	-	TRBJ2-2	-	CASSGGQDKNTGELFF	TGTGCCAGCAGTGGAGGACAAGACAAGAACACCGGGGAGCTGTTTTTT
TRBV20-1	-	TRBJ2-1	-	CSARDGTASSYNEQFF	TGCAGTGCTAGAGATGGGACGGCCAGCTCCTACAATGAGCAGTTCTTC
TRBV27	TRBD2	TRBJ2-5	-	CASSSEREGKETQYF	TGTGCCAGCAGCTCCGAGCGGGAGGGCAAGGAGACCCAGTACTTC